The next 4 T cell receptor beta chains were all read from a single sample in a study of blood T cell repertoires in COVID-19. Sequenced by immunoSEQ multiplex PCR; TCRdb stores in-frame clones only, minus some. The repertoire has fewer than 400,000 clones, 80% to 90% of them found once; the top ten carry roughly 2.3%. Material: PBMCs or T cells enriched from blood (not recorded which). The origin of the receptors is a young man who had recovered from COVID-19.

In DNA form, the CDR3 reads TGTGCCAGCAGCTCCGTGGAGGGACAGAAGAAGCATTTT. Translated: CASSSVEGQKKHF. The chain has TRBV6-5 and TRBJ1-5; 7 nucleotides match TRBD1. The CDR3 sequence is 13 residues long. Germline V gives CDR1 MNHEY, CDR2 SVGAGI. V trimming: 6 bases; J trimming: 14 bases; junction bases outside the gene matches: 13.

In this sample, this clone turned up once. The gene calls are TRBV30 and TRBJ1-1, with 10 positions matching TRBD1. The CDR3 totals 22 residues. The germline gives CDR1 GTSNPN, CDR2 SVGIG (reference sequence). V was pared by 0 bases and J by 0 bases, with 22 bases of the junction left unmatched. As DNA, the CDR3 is TGTGCCTGGAGTGTACCCTCCTATTCCGGGACAGGGGAAGGTAACATGAACACTGAAGCTTTCTTT. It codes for CAWSVPSYSGTGEGNMNTEAFF.

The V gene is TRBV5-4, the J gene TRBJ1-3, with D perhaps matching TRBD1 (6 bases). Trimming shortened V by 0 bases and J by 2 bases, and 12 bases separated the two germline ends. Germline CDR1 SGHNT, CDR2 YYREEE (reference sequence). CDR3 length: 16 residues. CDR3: CASSLGGGAAGNTIYF. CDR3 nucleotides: TGTGCCAGCAGCTTGGGAGGGGGGGCGGCTGGAAACACCATATATTTT.

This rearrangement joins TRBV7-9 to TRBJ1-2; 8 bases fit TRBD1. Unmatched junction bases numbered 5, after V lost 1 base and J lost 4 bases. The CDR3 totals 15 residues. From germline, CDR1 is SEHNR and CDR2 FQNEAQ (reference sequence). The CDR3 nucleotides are TGTGCCAGCAGCTTAGGAGCCCAGGGGGCCTATGGCTACACCTTC. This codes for CASSLGAQGAYGYTF.